This T cell receptor beta chain stems from a study of T cell responses to AZD1222 COVID-19 vaccine. Profiling relied on immunoSEQ multiplex PCR, and the TCRdb table lists in-frame clones only, not all of them. The repertoire consists of 140,000 or so clones, with roughly 87% occurring once and the leading ten covering under 5.5%. The ends lost 5 bases at V and 5 bases at J; junction bases unmatched: 8. Germline values: CDR1 SGHTA, CDR2 FQGNSA. CDR3 length: 15 amino acids. Here the sequenced sample was peripheral blood, taken 28 days after the second dose of the MenACWY control vaccine. The J gene is TRBJ2-2, the V gene TRBV7-2; 7 positions match TRBD2. The sequence came from an adult who received the MenACWY meningococcal vaccine as a control. CDR3 region: CASSVGRVGTGELFF. The CDR3 DNA is TGTGCCAGCAGCGTAGGGAGGGTCGGAACCGGGGAGCTGTTTTTT.